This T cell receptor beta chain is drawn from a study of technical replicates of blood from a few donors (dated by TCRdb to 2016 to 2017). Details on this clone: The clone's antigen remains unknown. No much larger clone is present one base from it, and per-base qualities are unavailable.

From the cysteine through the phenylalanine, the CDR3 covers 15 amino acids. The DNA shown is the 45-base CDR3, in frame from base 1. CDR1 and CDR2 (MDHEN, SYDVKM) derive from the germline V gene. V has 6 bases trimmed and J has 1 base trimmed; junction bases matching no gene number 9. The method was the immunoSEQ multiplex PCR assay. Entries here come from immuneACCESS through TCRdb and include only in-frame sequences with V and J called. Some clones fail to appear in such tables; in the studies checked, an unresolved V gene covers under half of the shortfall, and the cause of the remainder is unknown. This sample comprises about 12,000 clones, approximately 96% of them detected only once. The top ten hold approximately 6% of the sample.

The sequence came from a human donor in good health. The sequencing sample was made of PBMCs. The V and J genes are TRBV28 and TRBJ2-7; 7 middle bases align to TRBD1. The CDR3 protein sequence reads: CASSLQGSYSYEQYF. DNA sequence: TGTGCCAGCAGCCTACAGGGGTCTTATTCCTACGAGCAGTACTTC. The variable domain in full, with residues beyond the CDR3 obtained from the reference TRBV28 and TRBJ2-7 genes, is DVKVTQSSRYLVKRTGEKVFLECVQDMDHENMFWYRQDPGLGLRLIYFSYDVKMKEKGDIPEGYSVSREKKERFSLILESASTNQTSMYLCASSLQGSYSYEQYFGPGTRLTVT.